This passage covers 8 T cell receptor beta chains from one sample sequenced in a study of beta chain features in type 1 diabetes. General study points: Shorter TCRB CDR3s, moderately but significantly so, were found in Type 1 diabetes patients in all four CD4+ subsets.

The isolated RNA, all of it, was reverse transcribed, so expressed TCRB transcripts were what got sequenced. TCRdb's table, derived via immunoSEQ multiplex PCR, lists solely in-frame clones and lacks some. This table holds 120,000 to 150,000 clones, more than 10% found once. Their recognized antigens are unknown. Sequenced sample: central memory CD4+ T cells from blood. These receptors all come from a man aged 18 to 30 with type 1 diabetes.

This clone was picked up a small number of times. The chain couples TRBV4-1 to TRBJ1-5; D may be TRBD1 (6 bases). Trimming took off 7 bases at V and 1 base at J, with 11 bases between the two ends. CDR1 and CDR2 from the germline V gene are MGHRA and YSYEKL. The CDR3 covers 14 residues. The DNA for the CDR3 is TGCGCCAGCAATACAGGGTGGAGCAATCAGCCCCAGCATTTT. This gives the protein CASNTGWSNQPQHF.

The CDR3 spells CAWSKQAMNTEAFF. CDR3 in DNA: TGTGCCTGGAGTAAACAGGCTATGAACACTGAAGCTTTCTTT. The chain recombines TRBV30 with TRBJ1-1; the D gene is possibly TRBD1 (5 bases). Germline CDR1 and CDR2: GTSNPN and SVGIG (reference sequence). CDR3 length: 14 amino acids. The ends were cut back, 2 bases at V and 0 bases at J, with 10 bases in the middle.

This clone was counted only a few times. V and J are TRBV10-3 and TRBJ1-1; 12 nucleotides align to TRBD1. The CDR3 loop spans 14 amino acids. CDR1 and CDR2 (germline): ENHRY, SYGVKD. Trimming took 6 bases from V and 10 from J; bases not matched to a gene: 9. CDR3 nucleotides: TGTGCCATCAGCCCGGGACAGGGGGCAGAAGGAGCTTTCTTT. Translating gives CAISPGQGAEGAFF.

This clone appeared a few times. CDR3 amino acids: CASQDRPNTEAFF. In DNA, the CDR3 is TGTGCCTCCCAGGACAGGCCTAACACTGAAGCTTTCTTT. The chain links TRBV10-3 to TRBJ1-1; 7 bases are shared with TRBD1. Germline trimming cut 11 bases from V and 2 bases from J; bases unmatched to any gene: 8. The CDR3 totals 13 residues. CDR1 and CDR2 (germline): ENHRY, SYGVKD.

The table lists this clone with a few counts. CDR3 loop: CSVAGRSDTQYF. DNA of the CDR3: TGCAGCGTTGCGGGAAGATCAGATACGCAGTATTTT. The chain is built from TRBV29-1 and TRBJ2-3, with D possibly matching TRBD2 (5 bases). The V and J ends lost 4 bases and 4 bases respectively, with 9 bases between them. This CDR3 spans 12 amino acids. Germline assignment: CDR1 SQVTM and CDR2 ANQGSEA.

This clone was recorded a few times. This rearrangement joins TRBV6-6 to TRBJ1-4; 8 nucleotides match TRBD1. Per germline, CDR1 MNHNY and CDR2 SVGAGI (reference sequence). The CDR3 runs to 11 residues. J was trimmed by 15 bases and V by 4 bases; bases with no gene match: 4. The CDR3 region is CASSFRDRMFF. The CDR3 DNA follows: TGTGCCAGCAGTTTCCGGGACAGGATGTTTTTT.

This clone was observed a handful of times. The J gene is TRBJ2-1, the V gene TRBV27; D is uncertain. Looked up from germline, CDR1 is MNHEY and CDR2 is SMNVEV (reference sequence). This CDR3 region has 13 residues. V lost 2 bases and J 2 bases, leaving 4 bases between the germline ends. The CDR3 is CASSLNAYNEQFF. The CDR3 DNA is TGTGCCAGCAGTTTAAATGCCTACAATGAGCAGTTCTTC.

This clone was observed a handful of times. CDR3 amino acids: CASSPAGETEAFF. DNA for the CDR3: TGTGCCAGCTCACCGGCAGGGGAGACTGAAGCTTTCTTT. The J gene is TRBJ1-1, the V gene TRBV18, with D tentatively TRBD1 (6 bases). The length of the CDR3 is 13 residues. V dropped 3 bases and J dropped 5 bases, with 10 bases sitting between them. Germline-derived CDR1 and CDR2 are KGHSH and LQKENI.